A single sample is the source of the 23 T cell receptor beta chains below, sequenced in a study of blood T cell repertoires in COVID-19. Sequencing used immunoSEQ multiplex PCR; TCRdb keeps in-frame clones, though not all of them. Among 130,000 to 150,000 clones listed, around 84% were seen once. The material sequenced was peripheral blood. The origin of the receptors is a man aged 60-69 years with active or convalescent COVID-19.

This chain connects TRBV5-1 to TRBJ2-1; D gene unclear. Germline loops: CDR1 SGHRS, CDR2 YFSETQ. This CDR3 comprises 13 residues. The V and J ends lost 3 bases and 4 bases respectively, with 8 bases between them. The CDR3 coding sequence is TGCGCCAGCAGCTCGACTGGGTACAATGAGCAGTTCTTC. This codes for CASSSTGYNEQFF.

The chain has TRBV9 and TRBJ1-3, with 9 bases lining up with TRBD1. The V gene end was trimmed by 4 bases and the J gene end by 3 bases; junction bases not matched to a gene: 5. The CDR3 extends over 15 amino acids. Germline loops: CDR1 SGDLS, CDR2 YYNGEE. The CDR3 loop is CASSPDRGFGNTIYF. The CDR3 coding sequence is TGTGCCAGCAGCCCCGACAGGGGGTTTGGAAACACCATATATTTT.

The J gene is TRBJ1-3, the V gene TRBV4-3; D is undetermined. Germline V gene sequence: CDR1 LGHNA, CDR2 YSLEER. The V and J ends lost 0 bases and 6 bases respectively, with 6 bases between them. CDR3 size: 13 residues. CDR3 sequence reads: CASSQDSLNTIYF. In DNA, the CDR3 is TGCGCCAGCAGCCAAGATAGTCTAAACACCATATATTTT.

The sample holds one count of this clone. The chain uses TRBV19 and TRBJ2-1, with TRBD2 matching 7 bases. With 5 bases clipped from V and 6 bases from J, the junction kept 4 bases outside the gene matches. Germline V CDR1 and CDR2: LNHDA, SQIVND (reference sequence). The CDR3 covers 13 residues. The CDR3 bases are TGTGCCAGTAGTTCCAGGGAGGGCAATGAGCAGTTCTTC. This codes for CASSSREGNEQFF.

CDR3 sequence: CASSYSRRTGELFF. The CDR3 bases are TGTGCCAGCAGTTACTCGAGGAGGACCGGGGAGCTGTTTTTT. The rearrangement uses TRBV6-2 or TRBV6-3 and TRBJ2-2, with a tentative D call TRBD2 (5 bases). The CDR3 totals 14 residues. V was shortened by 0 bases and J by 5 bases, with 7 bases between the two germline ends. The V gene's germline CDR1 is MNHEY and CDR2 SVGEGT.

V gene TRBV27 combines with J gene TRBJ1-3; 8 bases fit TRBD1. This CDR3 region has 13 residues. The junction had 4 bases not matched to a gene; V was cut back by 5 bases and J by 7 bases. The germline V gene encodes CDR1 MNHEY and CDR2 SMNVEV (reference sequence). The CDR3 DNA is TGTGCCAGCAGTAACAGGGGGATGAACACCATATATTTT. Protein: CASSNRGMNTIYF.

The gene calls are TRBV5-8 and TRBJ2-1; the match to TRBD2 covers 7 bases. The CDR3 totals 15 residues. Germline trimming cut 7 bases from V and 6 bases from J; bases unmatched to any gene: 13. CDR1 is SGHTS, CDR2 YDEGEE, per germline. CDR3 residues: CASAEGLVMINEQFF. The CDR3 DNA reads TGTGCCAGCGCCGAAGGACTAGTAATGATCAATGAGCAGTTCTTC.

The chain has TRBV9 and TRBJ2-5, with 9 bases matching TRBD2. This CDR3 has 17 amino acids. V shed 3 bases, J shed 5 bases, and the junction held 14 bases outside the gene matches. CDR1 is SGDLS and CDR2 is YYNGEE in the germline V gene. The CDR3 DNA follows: TGTGCCAGCAGCGCCGGGGGACTAGCCGGGCGCGGGGAGACCCAGTACTTC. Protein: CASSAGGLAGRGETQYF.

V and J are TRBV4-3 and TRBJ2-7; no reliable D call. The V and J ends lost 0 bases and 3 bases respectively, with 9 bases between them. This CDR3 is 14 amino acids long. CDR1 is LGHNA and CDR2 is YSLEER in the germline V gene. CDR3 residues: CASSQELEFYEQYF. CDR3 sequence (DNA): TGCGCCAGCAGCCAAGAATTAGAATTCTACGAGCAGTACTTC.

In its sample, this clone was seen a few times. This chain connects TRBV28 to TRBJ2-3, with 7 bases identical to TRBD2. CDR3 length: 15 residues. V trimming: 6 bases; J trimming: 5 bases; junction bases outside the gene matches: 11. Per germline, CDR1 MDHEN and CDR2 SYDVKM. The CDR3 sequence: CASSEAGAVEDTQYF. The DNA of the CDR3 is TGTGCCAGCAGCGAGGCGGGAGCTGTTGAAGATACGCAGTATTTT. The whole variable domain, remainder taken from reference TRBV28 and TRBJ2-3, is DVKVTQSSRYLVKRTGEKVFLECVQDMDHENMFWYRQDPGLGLRLIYFSYDVKMKEKGDIPEGYSVSREKKERFSLILESASTNQTSMYLCASSEAGAVEDTQYFGPGTRLTVL.

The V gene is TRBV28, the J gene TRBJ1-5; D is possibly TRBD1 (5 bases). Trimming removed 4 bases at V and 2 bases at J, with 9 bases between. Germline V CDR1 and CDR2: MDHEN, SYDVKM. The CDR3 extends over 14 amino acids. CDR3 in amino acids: CASSSRDGNQPQHF. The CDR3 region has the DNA TGTGCCAGCAGTTCCAGGGATGGCAATCAGCCCCAGCATTTT.

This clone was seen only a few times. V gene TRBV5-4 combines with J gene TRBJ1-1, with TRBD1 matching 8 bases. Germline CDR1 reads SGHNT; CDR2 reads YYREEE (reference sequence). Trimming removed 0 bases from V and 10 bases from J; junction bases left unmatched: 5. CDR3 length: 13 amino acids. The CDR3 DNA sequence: TGTGCCAGCAGCTTGGGCCAGGGGGCTAGAGCTTTCTTT. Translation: CASSLGQGARAFF.

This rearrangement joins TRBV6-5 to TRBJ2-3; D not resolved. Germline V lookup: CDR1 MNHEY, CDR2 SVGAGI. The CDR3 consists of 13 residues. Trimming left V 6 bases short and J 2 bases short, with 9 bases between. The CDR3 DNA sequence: TGTGCCAGCAGATACCCTTTCACAGATACGCAGTATTTT. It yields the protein CASRYPFTDTQYF.

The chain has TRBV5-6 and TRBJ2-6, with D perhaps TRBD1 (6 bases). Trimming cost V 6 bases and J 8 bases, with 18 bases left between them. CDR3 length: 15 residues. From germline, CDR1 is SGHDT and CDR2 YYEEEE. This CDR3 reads CASIPFGQQPNVLTF. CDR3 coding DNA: TGTGCCAGCATTCCTTTTGGACAGCAGCCCAACGTCCTGACTTTC.

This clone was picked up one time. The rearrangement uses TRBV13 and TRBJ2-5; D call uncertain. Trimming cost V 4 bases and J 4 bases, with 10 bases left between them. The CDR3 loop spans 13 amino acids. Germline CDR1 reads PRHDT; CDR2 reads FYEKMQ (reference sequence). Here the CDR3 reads CASSSLPGETQYF. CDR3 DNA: TGTGCCAGCAGCTCCTTGCCGGGAGAGACCCAGTACTTC.

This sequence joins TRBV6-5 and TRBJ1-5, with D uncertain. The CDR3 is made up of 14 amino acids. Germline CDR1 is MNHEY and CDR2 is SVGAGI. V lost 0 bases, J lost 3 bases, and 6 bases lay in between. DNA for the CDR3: TGTGCCAGCAGTTACTCGAGGGTCAATCAGCCCCAGCATTTT. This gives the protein CASSYSRVNQPQHF.

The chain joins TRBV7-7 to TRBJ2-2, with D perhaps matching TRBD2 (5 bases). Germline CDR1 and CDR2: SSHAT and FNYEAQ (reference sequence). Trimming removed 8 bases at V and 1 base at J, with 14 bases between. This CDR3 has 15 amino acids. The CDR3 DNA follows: TGTGCCAGCGGTCAGAGAGGGCTGAACACCGGGGAGCTGTTTTTT. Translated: CASGQRGLNTGELFF.

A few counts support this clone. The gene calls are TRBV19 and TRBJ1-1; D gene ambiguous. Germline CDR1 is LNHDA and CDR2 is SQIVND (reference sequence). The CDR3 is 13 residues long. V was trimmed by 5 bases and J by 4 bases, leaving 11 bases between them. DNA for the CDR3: TGTGCCAGTAGTCAGAGGGCCATCACTGAAGCTTTCTTT. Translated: CASSQRAITEAFF.

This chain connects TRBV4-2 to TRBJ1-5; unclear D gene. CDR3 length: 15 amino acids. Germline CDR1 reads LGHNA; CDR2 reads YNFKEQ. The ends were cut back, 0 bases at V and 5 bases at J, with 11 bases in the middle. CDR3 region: CASSQDRETYQPQHF. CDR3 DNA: TGTGCCAGCAGCCAAGATAGGGAGACTTATCAGCCCCAGCATTTT.

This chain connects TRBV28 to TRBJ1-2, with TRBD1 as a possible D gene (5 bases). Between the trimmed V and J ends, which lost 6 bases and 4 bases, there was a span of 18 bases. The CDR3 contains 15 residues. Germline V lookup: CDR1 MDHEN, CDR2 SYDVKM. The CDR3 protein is CASSTGGSTSYGYTF. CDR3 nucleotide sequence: TGTGCCAGCAGCACCGGGGGATCAACCTCCTATGGCTACACCTTC.

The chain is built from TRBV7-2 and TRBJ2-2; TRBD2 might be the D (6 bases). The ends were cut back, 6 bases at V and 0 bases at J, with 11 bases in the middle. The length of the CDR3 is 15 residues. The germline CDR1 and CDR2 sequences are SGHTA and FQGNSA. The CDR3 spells CASREASANTGELFF. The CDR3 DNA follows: TGTGCCAGCAGGGAGGCTAGCGCGAACACCGGGGAGCTGTTTTTT. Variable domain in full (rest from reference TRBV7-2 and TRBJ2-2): GAGVSQSPSNKVTEKGKDVELRCDPISGHTALYWYRQSLGQGLEFLIYFQGNSAPDKSGLPSDRFSAERTGGSVSTLTIQRTQQEDSAVYLCASREASANTGELFFGEGSRLTVL.

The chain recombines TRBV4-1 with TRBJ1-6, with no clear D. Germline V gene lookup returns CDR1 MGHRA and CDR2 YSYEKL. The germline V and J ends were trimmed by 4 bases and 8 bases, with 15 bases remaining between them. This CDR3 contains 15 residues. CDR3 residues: CASSPNQAADSPLHF. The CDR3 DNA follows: TGCGCCAGCAGCCCTAACCAGGCCGCCGATTCACCCCTCCACTTT.

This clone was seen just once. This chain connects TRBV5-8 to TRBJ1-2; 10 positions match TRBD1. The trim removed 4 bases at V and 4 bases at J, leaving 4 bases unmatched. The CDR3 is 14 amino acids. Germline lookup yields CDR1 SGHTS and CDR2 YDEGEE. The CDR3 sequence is CASSGQGGAYGYTF. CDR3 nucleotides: TGTGCCAGCAGCGGACAGGGGGGCGCCTATGGCTACACCTTC.